These 2 T cell receptor beta chains were all obtained from the same sample, sequenced in a study of blood T cell repertoires in COVID-19. The assay was immunoSEQ multiplex PCR, and TCRdb's table has in-frame clones only and misses some. The sample lists around 340,000 clones; around four fifths were seen once. The specimen sequenced was peripheral blood. These TCRs come from a man aged 25-40 years with active or convalescent COVID-19.

This chain joins TRBV7-9 and TRBJ2-2, with 8 nucleotides matching TRBD1. Losses at the gene ends were 6 bases for V and 1 base for J; bases not matched to a gene: 7. CDR1 is SEHNR and CDR2 is FQNEAQ in the germline V gene (reference sequence). The CDR3 has 16 amino acids. For the CDR3, the DNA is TGTGCCAGCAGTCGACCGGGACAGGAGAACACCGGGGAGCTGTTTTTT. This gives the protein CASSRPGQENTGELFF.

This chain links TRBV30 with TRBJ1-4, with 7 nucleotides matching TRBD1. Germline V gene sequence: CDR1 GTSNPN, CDR2 SVGIG (reference sequence). The CDR3 totals 15 residues. V was pared by 4 bases and J by 6 bases, with 11 bases of the junction left unmatched. CDR3 region: CAWTASGTVYEKLFF. DNA of the CDR3: TGTGCCTGGACGGCTTCCGGGACAGTCTATGAAAAACTGTTTTTT.